This T cell receptor (beta chain) was sequenced in a study of breast tumors, draining lymph nodes, adjacent tissues. Note on this clonotype: Its antigen remains unknown. This could be a read error, since a much larger clone is one nucleotide away.

Axillary draining lymph nodes of breast cancer patients supplied the node samples. General study findings and limits: Tumor and nontumor repertoires were significantly more similar in luminal-like than in basal-like breast cancer. Findings are consistent with lymph node origin and intratumoral expansion of most tumor T cells. Compared with lymph nodes, tumors were less diverse; compared with nontumor tissue, more.

The germline V gene has CDR1 MNHNS and CDR2 SASEGT. V lost 7 bases, J lost 5 bases, and 17 bases lay in between. There are 14 residues in the CDR3. Each CDR3 protein gets one entry after TCRdb re-called the multiplex PCR reads with MiXCR. The data show 85,000 to 130,000 distinct CDR3 sequences, more than 25% seen once. Sequenced: axillary lymph node tissue. This chain uses TRBV6-1 with TRBJ1-2; the D gene is possibly TRBD1 (5 bases). This TCR came from a female donor with breast cancer. Some clones in this sample may be carry-over from other donors' samples. The CDR3 sequence: CASTLQGRTYGYTF. In DNA, the CDR3 is TGTGCCAGCACGCTCCAGGGAAGGACTTATGGCTACACCTTC.